This entry lists 27 T cell receptor beta chains sequenced from one sample in a study of Tregs in tolerant kidney transplant recipients. Mixed chimerism was transient after nonmyeloablative marrow transplants from related graft donors. TCRdb's copy holds only in-frame clones and misses some; the assay was immunoSEQ multiplex PCR. The sample holds several thousand clones. The material was CD4+ T cells from blood (PBMCs), obtained 6 months after the transplant. These receptors were obtained from a human patient who received a combined kidney and bone marrow transplant. Some T cells may be the graft donor's.

As for this clone: The read is 3 residues too short to cover the CDR3 end, so that end is filled in from the germline J gene. The rearrangement uses TRBV28 and TRBJ1-3, with TRBD1 matching 12 bases. The germline V gene has CDR1 MDHEN and CDR2 SYDVKM. Trimming took 2 bases from V and 7 from J; bases not matched to a gene: 3. The CDR3 contains 15 residues. The CDR3 sequence: CASSLPGQGANTIYF. The sequenced part of the CDR3 DNA is TGTGCCAGCAGTTTACCGGGACAGGGGGCGAACACC.

A word on this clone: Coverage ceases 3 residues before the CDR3 finishes, and the germline J gene fills in the end. The chain links TRBV5-4 to TRBJ2-5; TRBD2 agrees at 12 bases. CDR1 and CDR2 (germline): SGHNT, YYREEE (reference sequence). With 1 base clipped from V and 5 bases from J, the junction kept 3 bases outside the gene matches. This CDR3 region has 15 residues. The covered CDR3 bases are TGTGCCAGCAGCTTGCGTCTAGCGGGAGGGGAGACC. Translating it yields CASSLRLAGGET. The entire CDR3 sequence reads CASSLRLAGGETQYF.

In terms of frequency, this clone is medium-sized. The read finishes 3 residues shy of the CDR3 end, and the germline J gene is used to complete it. The chain joins TRBV5-1 to TRBJ2-1; D might be TRBD1 or TRBD2, each matching 6 bases. The length of the CDR3 is 15 residues. V was clipped by 0 bases and J by 7 bases, with 14 bases between them. Germline CDR1 and CDR2: SGHRS and YFSETQ. CDR3 DNA, as far as it was read: TGCGCCAGCAGCTTGGGAGGGGGAGGATGGAATGAG. It specifies CASSLGGGGWNE. From start to end, the CDR3 is CASSLGGGGWNEQFF.

This clone registers medium-sized (0.01 to 0.1%) by frequency. Here the CDR3 reads CASSGTGNNQPQHF. CDR3 DNA, as far as it was read: TGTGCCAGCAGTGGGACAGGCAATAATCAGCCC. This sequence joins TRBV2 and TRBJ1-5; 7 nucleotides align to TRBD1. The read halts 3 residues ahead of the CDR3 end, with the missing end drawn from the germline J gene. V shed 4 bases and J 4 bases; nucleotides not matched to a gene: 4. The CDR3 is 14 amino acids. Germline V lookup: CDR1 SNHLY, CDR2 FYNNEI.

Concerning this clone: The observed sequence ends 3 residues before the CDR3 terminus, with the missing tail filled in from the germline J gene. The V and J genes are TRBV20-1 and TRBJ1-1; TRBD1 matches at 9 bases. The CDR3 length is 13 residues. In germline, CDR1 is DFQATT, CDR2 SNEGSKA (reference sequence). Trimming removed 1 base from V and 3 bases from J; junction bases left unmatched: 0. CDR3 amino acids: CSARGTGDTEAFF. The part of the CDR3 DNA that was read is TGCAGTGCTAGAGGGACAGGGGACACTGAA.

Notes on this clone: The CDR3 end falls 3 residues outside the read, so it is completed with the germline J gene. V gene TRBV25-1 combines with J gene TRBJ2-1, with TRBD2 matching over 15 bases. V shed 3 bases and J 3 bases; nucleotides not matched to a gene: 3. The length of the CDR3 is 17 residues. Germline V gene lookup returns CDR1 MGHDK and CDR2 SYGVNS. The covered CDR3 bases are TGTGCCAGCAGTGAGGGGACTAGCGGGAGGTTCTACAATGAG. Translation: CASSEGTSGRFYNE. The full-length CDR3 reads as CASSEGTSGRFYNEQFF.

This clone shows up as medium-sized by frequency. Read data end 3 residues before the CDR3 end; the end is taken from the germline J gene. The chain has TRBV5-6 and TRBJ1-3, with D possibly TRBD1 on 6 matching bases. V was trimmed by 7 bases and J by 3 bases, leaving 11 bases between them. Looked up from germline, CDR1 is SGHDT and CDR2 is YYEEEE. This CDR3 contains 13 residues. The part of the CDR3 DNA that was read is TGTGCCAGCTACAGGGCTGGTGGAAACACC. Translated: CASYRAGGNT. The complete CDR3 reads CASYRAGGNTIYF.

As concerns this clone: Coverage ceases 3 residues before the CDR3 finishes, and the germline J gene fills in the end. This rearrangement joins TRBV11-3 to TRBJ1-1; a possible D gene is TRBD1 (5 bases). Trimming took 5 bases from V and 3 from J, leaving 10 bases between them. The germline V gene encodes CDR1 SGHNT and CDR2 YENEEA. The CDR3 length is 13 residues. The sequenced part of the CDR3 DNA is TGTGCCAGCAGCCGGGGGGAGGACACTGAA. Amino acid sequence: CASSRGEDTE. The entire CDR3 protein is CASSRGEDTEAFF.

This clone is labeled medium-sized based on frequency. This chain's CDR3 is CASSADRPPNTGELFF. Partial CDR3 DNA: TGTGCCAGCAGTGCTGACAGGCCCCCGAACACCGGGGAG. The rearrangement joins TRBV6-2 or TRBV6-3 to TRBJ2-2, with D tentatively TRBD1 (6 bases). The read ends 3 residues shy of where the CDR3 ends; the end is completed using the germline J gene. Looked up from germline, CDR1 is MNHEY and CDR2 is SVGEGT. Trimming took off 5 bases at V and 0 bases at J, with 13 bases between the two ends. This CDR3 has 16 residues.

About this clone: From the germline J gene comes the end of the CDR3, since the read stops 3 residues before it. This chain joins TRBV10-3 and TRBJ2-7; D possibly corresponds to TRBD2 (5 bases). This CDR3 is 14 amino acids long. With 1 base removed from V and 2 bases from J, the gap between germline ends came to 9 bases. From germline, CDR1 is ENHRY and CDR2 SYGVKD. CDR3 sequence reads: CAISELSGAYEQYF. Partial CDR3 DNA: TGTGCCATCAGTGAGTTATCCGGGGCCTACGAG.

Turning to this clone: The CDR3 end lies 3 residues beyond the end of the read and is filled in from the germline J gene. The genes are TRBV20-1 and TRBJ2-7; 14 nucleotides line up with TRBD2. The V gene end was trimmed by 3 bases and the J gene end by 3 bases; junction bases not matched to a gene: 1. The CDR3 length is 14 residues. The germline V gene encodes CDR1 DFQATT and CDR2 SNEGSKA (reference sequence). Partial CDR3 DNA: TGCAGTGCTAGCGGACTAGCGGGAGGCTACGAG. Residues: CSASGLAGGYE. The whole CDR3 reads CSASGLAGGYEQYF.

By frequency, this clone registers medium-sized (0.01 to 0.1%). The read halts 3 residues ahead of the CDR3 end, with the missing end drawn from the germline J gene. J is TRBJ2-7 and V is TRBV7-2, with TRBD2 matching 9 bases. The CDR3 covers 15 residues. CDR1 is SGHTA, CDR2 FQGNSA, per germline. The V gene end was trimmed by 2 bases and the J gene end by 3 bases; junction bases not matched to a gene: 5. The sequenced part of the CDR3 DNA is TGTGCCAGCAGCTTATTGAGTAGCGGGGGCTACGAG. Translation: CASSLLSSGGYE. The entire CDR3 protein is CASSLLSSGGYEQYF.

Turning to this clone: The CDR3 is cut off 3 residues early in the read; its end comes from the germline J gene. The rearrangement joins TRBV20-1 to TRBJ2-7; 7 bases align to TRBD1. The germline V gene has CDR1 DFQATT and CDR2 SNEGSKA (reference sequence). V was pared by 6 bases and J by 0 bases, with 8 bases of the junction left unmatched. The CDR3 totals 14 residues. CDR3 amino acids: CSAEGQDLSYEQYF. CDR3 DNA, as far as it was read: TGCAGTGCAGAAGGACAGGACCTCTCCTACGAG.

In regard to this clone: The CDR3 extends 3 residues past the end of the read, so its final part is completed from the germline J gene. This chain joins TRBV27 and TRBJ1-6; possibly TRBD1 for D (5 bases). Between the trimmed V and J ends, which lost 3 bases and 7 bases, there was a span of 7 bases. The CDR3 extends over 13 amino acids. The germline V gene encodes CDR1 MNHEY and CDR2 SMNVEV (reference sequence). This CDR3 reads CASSFDRNSPLHF. The CDR3 bases that were read are TGTGCCAGCAGTTTTGACAGAAATTCACCC.

CDR3 protein: CASSLRGHSGIDYNEQFF. The covered CDR3 bases are TGTGCCAGCAGCTTAAGGGGCCATAGCGGGATCGACTACAATGAG. The rearrangement uses TRBV7-6 and TRBJ2-1, with TRBD2 matching 8 bases. The read terminates 3 residues ahead of where the CDR3 ends, so the germline J gene completes it. Trimming took 2 bases from V and 3 from J; bases not matched to a gene: 12. The germline V gene encodes CDR1 SGHVS and CDR2 FNYEAQ. This CDR3 has 18 amino acids.

The DNA read from the CDR3 is TGTGCCAGCAGCCCTACTATGGCCCAGGATACG. Its protein is CASSPTMAQDT. The whole CDR3 sequence reads CASSPTMAQDTQYF. The V call is TRBV7-2, the J call TRBJ2-3, with unresolved D. The CDR3 end is not reached by the read, which stops 3 residues before it; the germline J gene fills it in. The V end lost 5 bases, the J end lost 6 bases, and 15 bases lay between the germline ends. The CDR3 contains 14 residues. Germline CDR1 is SGHTA and CDR2 is FQGNSA.

In regard to this clone: With the read ending 3 residues before the CDR3 end, the germline J gene is used to fill in that end. The V gene is TRBV7-8, the J gene TRBJ2-1; no firm D call. Germline V gene lookup returns CDR1 SGHVS and CDR2 FQNEAQ. V was pared by 2 bases and J by 3 bases, with 5 bases between. CDR3 length: 13 amino acids. The CDR3 DNA, read in part, is TGTGCCAGCAGCTTATCGGGCTACAATGAG. Encoded protein: CASSLSGYNE. The whole CDR3 region reads CASSLSGYNEQFF.

As for this clone: The read ends 3 residues shy of where the CDR3 ends; the end is completed using the germline J gene. This chain links TRBV15 with TRBJ1-4; 7 bases match TRBD1. Per the germline V gene, CDR1 is LNHNV and CDR2 is YYDKDF (reference sequence). The CDR3 is 15 amino acids. V lost 0 bases, J lost 4 bases, and 2 bases stayed unmatched. The CDR3: CATSREAGGNEKLFF. Partial CDR3 DNA: TGTGCCACCAGCAGAGAGGCAGGGGGTAATGAAAAA.

For this clone: The CDR3 is cut off 3 residues early in the read; its end comes from the germline J gene. The chain couples TRBV20-1 to TRBJ2-7; 7 positions match TRBD1. The CDR3 consists of 17 residues. Germline V gives CDR1 DFQATT, CDR2 SNEGSKA (reference sequence). Trimming removed 3 bases from V and 5 bases from J; junction bases left unmatched: 19. The CDR3 bases that were read are TGCAGTGCTAGGCCGCAACCCACAGGGGCCCTCCTGGACGAG. Its translation: CSARPQPTGALLDE. The entire CDR3 sequence reads CSARPQPTGALLDEQYF.

Remarks on this clone: The read finishes 3 residues shy of the CDR3 end, and the germline J gene is used to complete it. The genes are TRBV11-2 and TRBJ1-6; tentatively, D is TRBD1 (6 bases). Looked up from germline, CDR1 is SGHAT and CDR2 is FQNNGV. The CDR3 extends over 15 amino acids. The ends were cut back, 5 bases at V and 9 bases at J, with 17 bases in the middle. This CDR3 reads CASSREGVEGSPLHF. Incomplete CDR3 DNA: TGTGCCAGCAGCCGCGAGGGGGTAGAGGGTTCACCC. Looking up the rest from reference TRBV11-2 and TRBJ1-6 gives the full variable domain: EAGVAQSPRYKIIEKRQSVAFWCNPISGHATLYWYQQILGQGPKLLIQFQNNGVVDDSQLPKDRFSAERLKGVDSTLKIQPAKLEDSAVYLCASSREGVEGSPLHFGNGTRLTVT.

For this clone: The sequence runs out 3 residues before the end of the CDR3; the remainder is reconstructed from the germline J gene. This chain connects TRBV20-1 to TRBJ1-6; TRBD1 matches 8 bases. The V gene end was trimmed by 0 bases and the J gene end by 7 bases; junction bases not matched to a gene: 8. In germline, CDR1 is DFQATT, CDR2 SNEGSKA (reference sequence). This CDR3 is built from 16 residues. CDR3 bases read: TGCAGTGCTAGAGAACAGGGGGGTATGGAGAATTCACCC. This encodes CSAREQGGMENSP. The CDR3 in full is CSAREQGGMENSPLHF.

Concerning this clone itself: The read falls 3 residues short of the CDR3 end, and the missing part is taken from the germline J gene. This rearrangement joins TRBV6-1 to TRBJ2-7, with 10 positions matching TRBD2. The J segment lost 6 bases and the V segment lost 2 bases, leaving 7 bases of the junction unmatched. CDR1 is MNHNS, CDR2 SASEGT, per germline. The CDR3 covers 15 residues. The CDR3 loop reads CASSEMASGRGEQYF. The part of the CDR3 DNA that was read is TGTGCCAGCAGTGAAATGGCTAGCGGGAGAGGCGAG.

About this clone: The read gets to within 3 residues of the CDR3 end, and the germline J gene fills in the rest. This rearrangement joins TRBV20-1 to TRBJ2-1; 10 bases line up with TRBD2. The CDR3 is 12 amino acids. V gave up 8 bases and J gave up 3 bases; unmatched junction bases: 1. CDR1 and CDR2 from the germline V gene are DFQATT and SNEGSKA (reference sequence). This CDR3 reads CSLAGDYNEQFF. The part of the CDR3 DNA that was read is TGCAGTCTAGCGGGAGACTACAATGAG.

CDR3 protein: CASRRTSGKGDEQFF. The sequenced part of the CDR3 DNA is TGTGCCAGCCGTCGGACTAGCGGGAAAGGGGATGAG. The rearrangement uses TRBV11-2 and TRBJ2-1; the match to TRBD2 covers 12 bases. From the germline J gene comes the end of the CDR3, since the read stops 3 residues before it. The length of the CDR3 is 15 residues. V was pared by 8 bases and J by 8 bases, with 10 bases of the junction left unmatched. The germline gives CDR1 SGHAT, CDR2 FQNNGV.

Judged by frequency, this clone is medium-sized. The CDR3: CASSYSLAGNPLSTQYF. Incomplete CDR3 DNA: TGTGCCAGCAGTTACTCGCTAGCGGGAAACCCTTTATCTACG. This chain uses TRBV6-2 or TRBV6-3 with TRBJ2-3, with 9 bases aligning to TRBD2. The read ends 3 residues before the CDR3 terminus; that terminus is restored from the germline J gene. Trimming cost V 0 bases and J 8 bases; bases outside gene matches: 12. This CDR3 is built from 17 residues. Germline CDR1 reads MNHEY; CDR2 reads SVGEGT.

Notes on this clone: With the read ending 3 residues before the CDR3 end, the germline J gene is used to fill in that end. The chain has TRBV2 and TRBJ2-7, with TRBD1 matching 7 bases. The germline V gene encodes CDR1 SNHLY and CDR2 FYNNEI. The CDR3 totals 15 residues. Trimming at V came to 5 bases and at J to 3 bases, leaving 10 bases not matched to a gene. This chain's CDR3 is CASSKYRDSVYEQYF. The CDR3 bases that were read are TGTGCCAGCAGTAAATACCGGGACAGTGTCTACGAG.

Of note for this clone: The observed sequence ends 3 residues before the CDR3 terminus, with the missing tail filled in from the germline J gene. The gene calls are TRBV12-5 and TRBJ1-1, with 10 bases identical to TRBD1. V was pared by 5 bases and J by 1 base, with 1 base of the junction left unmatched. Germline V gene lookup returns CDR1 LGHNT and CDR2 FRNRAP. The CDR3 consists of 14 residues. This CDR3 is CASGRQGANTEAFF. Incomplete CDR3 DNA: TGTGCTAGTGGTCGACAGGGGGCGAACACTGAA.